This TCR beta chain originates from a study of tumor-infiltrating lymphocytes in primary liver carcinoma. The study's findings and limits: A fraction of only about 7-25% of top clones appeared in all five tumor regions.

Unsorted bulk tissue of about 20-31 mg yielded co-extracted RNA and DNA. Five distinct regions per tumor were sampled. The study found over 90% viable tumor cells in every tumor sample. CDR1 and CDR2 from the germline V gene are SGHRS and YFSETQ. V dropped 3 bases and J dropped 5; count of bases not matched to a gene: 2. The CDR3 is made up of 13 amino acids. On this clonotype itself: Antigen: not known.

Priming with a constant-region primer yielded TCR beta cDNA from about 450 ng total RNA. Amplification in three nested multiplex PCR rounds with slightly modified ARM-PCR gave rise to TCR beta libraries. The first two PCR rounds, around 11 cycles each, used TRBV1-TRBV30 forward primers and a C-beta reverse primer. MiXCR was run by TCRdb on the multiplex PCR reads, yielding one entry per CDR3 protein. This table has roughly 120,000 distinct CDR3 sequences, 55% to 75% appearing once. Specimen: liver tumor tissue from sampling region 1. As for subset: tumor region T1, superior pole. This receptor was obtained from a woman in her fifties or sixties with primary liver carcinoma and hepatitis B virus infection. This chain links TRBV5-1 with TRBJ2-5; 9 bases align to TRBD1. CDR3 coding DNA: TGCGCCAGCAGCTACAGGGGGCATGAGACCCAGTACTTC. Amino acids: CASSYRGHETQYF.